Below, 7 T cell receptor beta chains from the same sample are listed, as sequenced in a study of shared clonotypes between healthy human individuals. The table came from immunoSEQ multiplex PCR; TCRdb's copy has only in-frame clones and leaves some out. The sample consists of 2 million to 2.5 million clones, 95% of them appearing once. Sequencing was performed on naive CD4+ T cells sorted from blood. Stated subset: CD45RA+ positively selected. The origin of the receptors is a young man in good health.

The chain couples TRBV7-9 to TRBJ2-2; D not certain. Germline V gene lookup returns CDR1 SEHNR and CDR2 FQNEAQ (reference sequence). This CDR3 comprises 16 residues. V lost 3 bases and J lost 3, with 14 bases in between. The CDR3 coding sequence is TGTGCCAGCAGCTTCATCGGTTTATCACACACCGGGGAGCTGTTTTTT. Translating gives CASSFIGLSHTGELFF.

The V and J genes are TRBV28 and TRBJ2-7; possibly TRBD1 for D (5 bases). This CDR3 contains 14 residues. Germline V gives CDR1 MDHEN, CDR2 SYDVKM. V gave up 8 bases and J gave up 4 bases, with 18 bases separating them. In nucleotides, the CDR3 is TGTGCCAGCTCAGTGGGGCCTAGACCTTACGAGCAGTACTTC. Translated, it gives CASSVGPRPYEQYF.

About this clone: Its ends do not fully match the called genes, so a read error is possible. This chain uses TRBV30 with TRBJ2-7; 8 positions match TRBD1. The CDR3 totals 14 residues. Per germline, CDR1 GTSNPN and CDR2 SVGIG (reference sequence). The CDR3 DNA reads as TGTGCCTGGAGTAGGACAGGGAGGCACTACGAGCAGTGCTTC. This gives the protein CAWSRTGRHYEQCF.

The chain joins TRBV5-1 to TRBJ2-2, with D hard to call. There are 15 residues in the CDR3. V shed 0 bases and J shed 3 bases, with 9 bases lying between them. Germline assignment: CDR1 SGHRS and CDR2 YFSETQ. CDR3 coding DNA: TGCGCCAGCAGCTTGGGTTCTACCTACACCGGGGAGCTGTTTTTT. Translation: CASSLGSTYTGELFF.

This clone was seen just once. The chain's CDR3 is CAWSVSGRGGYGYTF. DNA of the CDR3: TGTGCCTGGAGTGTTTCGGGCAGGGGAGGCTATGGCTACACCTTC. The rearrangement uses TRBV30 and TRBJ1-2; D possibly corresponds to TRBD1 (6 bases). V shed 0 bases and J shed 4 bases, with 15 bases lying between them. Germline CDR1 GTSNPN, CDR2 SVGIG (reference sequence). CDR3 size: 15 residues.

The rearrangement uses TRBV2 and TRBJ1-4, with D maybe TRBD1 (6 bases). V was cut by 11 bases and J by 8 bases, with 18 bases left in between. This CDR3 has 13 residues. The germline CDR1 and CDR2 sequences are SNHLY and FYNNEI. CDR3 sequence: CAGRSGVEEKLFF. CDR3 nucleotides: TGTGCCGGTCGATCAGGGGTGGAGGAAAAACTGTTTTTT.

V gene TRBV11-3 combines with J gene TRBJ1-6; 9 bases map to TRBD1. CDR1 and CDR2 from the germline V gene are SGHNT and YENEEA. The CDR3 extends over 15 amino acids. The junction had 3 bases not matched to a gene; V was cut back by 5 bases and J by 4 bases. The CDR3: CASSEGTGYNSPLHF. In nucleotides, the CDR3 is TGTGCCAGCAGCGAGGGGACAGGGTATAATTCACCCCTCCACTTT.